This passage covers 13 T cell receptor beta chains from one sample sequenced in a study of blood T cell repertoires in COVID-19. Libraries were prepared by immunoSEQ multiplex PCR; TCRdb keeps only in-frame clonotypes and omits some of them. The table has over 75,000 clones, 79% seen once; the top ten hold around 11%. The sample consisted of peripheral blood. Receptors originate from a man in his sixties or seventies with acute or convalescent COVID-19.

V gene TRBV6-5 combines with J gene TRBJ2-3; 8 bases are a match to TRBD1. CDR1 and CDR2 from the germline V gene are MNHEY and SVGAGI. The length of the CDR3 is 16 residues. V shed 4 bases and J 0 bases; nucleotides not matched to a gene: 6. The DNA for the CDR3 is TGTGCCAGCAGTTCGGGGACAGGCACTAGCACAGATACGCAGTATTTT. Translation gives CASSSGTGTSTDTQYF.

This chain uses TRBV28 with TRBJ1-2; 9 bases align to TRBD1. Germline CDR1 MDHEN, CDR2 SYDVKM. The CDR3 is made up of 14 amino acids. With 4 bases clipped from V and 8 bases from J, the junction kept 8 bases outside the gene matches. CDR3 residues: CASSSPGQGNGYTF. The CDR3 DNA reads as TGTGCCAGCAGTTCGCCGGGACAGGGAAACGGCTACACCTTC.

This clone was seen a few times. The V gene is TRBV7-9, the J gene TRBJ1-1, with 9 bases matching TRBD1. Germline loops: CDR1 SEHNR, CDR2 FQNEAQ (reference sequence). Trimming at V came to 3 bases and at J to 4 bases, leaving 3 bases not matched to a gene. The CDR3 spans 14 residues. CDR3 in amino acids: CASSFQTGGTEAFF. The CDR3 nucleotides read TGTGCCAGCAGCTTCCAGACAGGGGGCACTGAAGCTTTCTTT.

The rearrangement links TRBV4-1 to TRBJ1-2; D possibly corresponds to TRBD1 (6 bases). The V and J ends lost 3 bases and 5 bases respectively, with 16 bases between them. The CDR3 covers 15 residues. Germline-derived CDR1 and CDR2 are MGHRA and YSYEKL. DNA for the CDR3: TGCGCCAGCAGCCAGGGTGGTGGGGGGGCGTATGGCTACACCTTC. Protein: CASSQGGGGAYGYTF.

This chain uses TRBV5-4 with TRBJ2-3; 7 nucleotides align to TRBD2. The CDR3 contains 14 residues. Germline values: CDR1 SGHNT, CDR2 YYREEE (reference sequence). V lost 4 bases and J lost 4; bases outside the gene matches: 6. The CDR3 coding sequence is TGTGCCAGCAGCCCAGAGCGGGGCCCAGATACGCAGTATTTT. This translates into CASSPERGPDTQYF.

V is TRBV6-5 and J is TRBJ2-3; the match to TRBD2 covers 7 bases. Germline CDR1 reads MNHEY; CDR2 reads SVGAGI. CDR3 length: 14 residues. The V and J ends lost 6 bases and 1 base, in that order; junction bases with no gene match: 4. The DNA for the CDR3 is TGTGCCAGCAGACAGCGGGGTGGCACAGATACGCAGTATTTT. This translates into CASRQRGGTDTQYF.

The chain carries TRBV7-9 and TRBJ1-3; D is unclear. The length of the CDR3 is 14 residues. V gave up 2 bases and J gave up 2 bases, with 7 bases separating them. Per the germline V gene, CDR1 is SEHNR and CDR2 is FQNEAQ (reference sequence). The CDR3 DNA sequence: TGTGCCAGCAGCTTAAATCAGGCTGGAAACACCATATATTTT. This gives the protein CASSLNQAGNTIYF.

The chain links TRBV15 to TRBJ2-5, with TRBD2 as a possible D gene (7 bases). In germline, CDR1 is LNHNV, CDR2 YYDKDF (reference sequence). V lost 5 bases, J lost 5 bases, and 18 bases lay in between. This CDR3 comprises 15 residues. The CDR3 nucleotides are TGTGCCACCAGCCGCAAAGGGGGGGCAGGGGAGACCCAGTACTTC. Its protein product is CATSRKGGAGETQYF.

The J gene is TRBJ1-5, the V gene TRBV28; TRBD1 aligns across 9 bases. Germline V CDR1 and CDR2: MDHEN, SYDVKM. V trimming: 4 bases; J trimming: 11 bases; junction bases outside the gene matches: 6. The CDR3 extends over 13 amino acids. CDR3 sequence: CASSSGDRAAQHF. CDR3 coding DNA: TGTGCCAGCAGTTCCGGGGACAGGGCGGCCCAGCATTTT.

The V and J genes are TRBV27 and TRBJ2-2; D may be TRBD1 (6 bases). V was cut by 2 bases and J by 4 bases, with 11 bases left in between. Germline assignment: CDR1 MNHEY and CDR2 SMNVEV (reference sequence). The CDR3 loop spans 15 amino acids. As DNA, the CDR3 is TGTGCCAGCAGTTTAAACAGGGCCGTCACCGGGGAGCTGTTTTTT. It translates to CASSLNRAVTGELFF.

This CDR3 reads CAWSMGGTGNTIYF. CDR3 nucleotide sequence: TGTGCCTGGAGTATGGGAGGGACTGGAAACACCATATATTTT. The rearrangement uses TRBV30 and TRBJ1-3; D ambiguous. In germline, CDR1 is GTSNPN, CDR2 SVGIG (reference sequence). There are 14 residues in the CDR3. V lost 2 bases and J lost 2, with 10 bases in between.

This clone occurred a few times. The chain joins TRBV19 to TRBJ2-2, with D tentatively TRBD2 (6 bases). This CDR3 has 16 residues. Germline V gene data show CDR1 as LNHDA and CDR2 as SQIVND (reference sequence). Trimming left V 5 bases short and J 0 bases short, with 13 bases between. The CDR3 DNA follows: TGTGCCAGTAGTGCTCCGGGACTTCCGAACACCGGGGAGCTGTTTTTT. Its protein is CASSAPGLPNTGELFF.

The chain combines TRBV30 with TRBJ1-4; 8 nucleotides match TRBD1. The germline V gene has CDR1 GTSNPN and CDR2 SVGIG (reference sequence). CDR3 length equals 15 residues. With V trimmed by 3 bases and J by 6 bases, 9 bases remained unmatched. The CDR3 nucleotides read TGTGCCTGGAGGCCCCAGGACAGGGATGATGAAAAACTGTTTTTT. The encoded protein is CAWRPQDRDDEKLFF.